This T cell receptor beta chain was observed in a study of blood T cell repertoires in COVID-19. On the study more broadly: Spain, Italy and the United States supplied samples that represented acute and convalescent COVID-19.

Study processing details: Estimates of nucleated cell counts were drawn from the amplification of reference gene primers. Method: immunoSEQ multiplex PCR; TCRdb's copy keeps in-frame clones and lacks some. V and J calls and clone size are those listed in that table; D and trimming were worked out from the DNA. Altogether approximately 160,000 clones are present, 65% to 90% being singletons, with the ten largest covering about 6.8%. This clone has just a few counts. Sequenced: peripheral blood. The clonotype was recovered from a woman in her fifties or sixties in a cohort sampled during active or convalescent COVID-19.

The CDR3: CASSEPGRTGELFF. The CDR3 DNA reads as TGTGCCAGCTCGGAGCCGGGTCGTACCGGGGAGCTGTTTTTT. The V call is TRBV18, the J call TRBJ2-2, with D hard to call. V was clipped by 6 bases and J by 5 bases, with 13 bases between them. The CDR3 loop spans 14 amino acids. CDR1 and CDR2 (germline): KGHSH, LQKENI.